These 13 T cell receptor beta chains share one sample of origin, sequenced in a study of graft-versus-host responses after intestinal transplantation (dated by TCRdb to about 2021). The library was built by means of the immunoSEQ multiplex PCR assay. Drawn from immuneACCESS, this table holds only the in-frame rearrangements with V and J called that TCRdb kept. Clones are partly lost; checked studies trace under half to an unresolved V gene and leave the rest unexplained. Counted in this sample were roughly 56,000 clones; approximately 90% of them appeared once. Jointly, the top ten make up approximately 2.9% of the sample. Source: PBMCs, taken about 120 days after intestinal transplantation. The receptors here all came from a human patient who received an intestinal transplant, so some T cells may come from the graft donor.

The rearrangement joins TRBV5-4 to TRBJ2-5; 7 nucleotides line up with TRBD2. Germline loops: CDR1 SGHNT, CDR2 YYREEE (reference sequence). This CDR3 region has 15 residues. V gave up 3 bases and J gave up 2 bases; unmatched junction bases: 7. The CDR3 nucleotides read TGTGCCAGCAGCTCAACCCCGGGACTACAAGAGACCCAGTACTTC. It encodes CASSSTPGLQETQYF.

The chain joins TRBV19 to TRBJ2-7; a possible D gene is TRBD2 (5 bases). The germline V gene has CDR1 LNHDA and CDR2 SQIVND (reference sequence). This CDR3 has 13 residues. The V end was cut by 6 bases, the J end by 7 bases, with 16 bases between. This CDR3 is CASSMRVSWEQYF. The CDR3 region has the DNA TGTGCCAGTAGCATGAGGGTATCGTGGGAGCAGTACTTC.

The chain links TRBV11-2 to TRBJ1-5; TRBD1 might be the D (5 bases). Per the germline V gene, CDR1 is SGHAT and CDR2 is FQNNGV. The CDR3 length is 16 residues. Trimming left V 5 bases short and J 5 bases short, with 19 bases between. The CDR3 loop reads CASSPGGGVYYQPQHF. For the CDR3, the DNA is TGTGCCAGCAGCCCGGGGGGAGGGGTGTATTATCAGCCCCAGCATTTT. Complete variable domain (other parts from reference TRBV11-2 and TRBJ1-5): EAGVAQSPRYKIIEKRQSVAFWCNPISGHATLYWYQQILGQGPKLLIQFQNNGVVDDSQLPKDRFSAERLKGVDSTLKIQPAKLEDSAVYLCASSPGGGVYYQPQHFGDGTRLSIL.

This chain links TRBV7-9 with TRBJ2-7; D is unresolved. CDR3 length: 16 amino acids. Germline CDR1 and CDR2: SEHNR and FQNEAQ (reference sequence). With 5 bases removed from V and 0 bases from J, the gap between germline ends came to 17 bases. The CDR3 coding sequence is TGTGCCAGCAGCCTCCCGGGCCATAAGCCCTCCTACGAGCAGTACTTC. Its protein is CASSLPGHKPSYEQYF.

V is TRBV12-5 and J is TRBJ2-7, with 8 nucleotides matching TRBD2. The J call may be incorrect, as the DNA end agrees better with TRBJ2-5. The CDR3 covers 17 residues. CDR1 LGHNT and CDR2 FRNRAP come from the germline V gene. CDR3 in DNA: TGTGCTAGTGGTTTGGTAGGCCTCGGGAGGGGGGAAGAGACCCAGTACTTC. Its protein product is CASGLVGLGRGEETQYF.

The chain carries TRBV15 and TRBJ1-2; 9 bases match TRBD1. J gave up 2 bases and V 5 bases, and 6 bases lay outside the gene matches. The CDR3 consists of 15 residues. Germline lookup yields CDR1 LNHNV and CDR2 YYDKDF (reference sequence). CDR3 loop: CATSYRGPKNYGYTF. For the CDR3, the DNA is TGTGCCACCAGCTACAGGGGGCCTAAGAACTATGGCTACACCTTC.

This rearrangement joins TRBV27 to TRBJ2-7, with 8 bases aligning to TRBD1. The CDR3 spans 16 residues. Per germline, CDR1 MNHEY and CDR2 SMNVEV (reference sequence). J lost 3 bases, V lost 0 bases, and 7 bases had no gene match. CDR3 sequence reads: CASSLSIGQGLYEQYF. In DNA, the CDR3 is TGTGCCAGCAGTTTATCGATTGGACAGGGCCTCTACGAGCAGTACTTC.

V usage is TRBV5-6 and J usage is TRBJ2-6, with TRBD1 identical over 7 bases. J lost 0 bases, V lost 4 bases, and 1 base had no gene match. This CDR3 is 15 amino acids long. CDR1 is SGHDT and CDR2 is YYEEEE in the germline V gene. CDR3 nucleotides: TGTGCCAGCAGCAGGGACAGCTCTGGGGCCAACGTCCTGACTTTC. Translated, it gives CASSRDSSGANVLTF.

The CDR3 nucleotides are TGTGCCAGCAGCGTAGGCAGTGGGCGAACTGAAGCTTTCTTT. Protein: CASSVGSGRTEAFF. The chain combines TRBV9 with TRBJ1-1; D is unclear. This CDR3 is 14 amino acids long. Germline loops: CDR1 SGDLS, CDR2 YYNGEE. The V end was cut by 0 bases, the J end by 5 bases, with 11 bases between.

This clone showed up just once. This chain links TRBV4-1 with TRBJ1-5; maybe TRBD1 (5 bases). The CDR3 runs 14 residues. V lost 3 bases to trimming and J lost 3 bases, with 9 bases between them. CDR1 and CDR2 (germline): MGHRA, YSYEKL. CDR3 sequence: CASSHTGNNQPQHF. The CDR3, as DNA: TGCGCCAGCAGCCATACAGGAAACAATCAGCCCCAGCATTTT.

The table lists this clone with a count of one. The chain recombines TRBV7-6 with TRBJ2-7; 7 positions agree with TRBD1. Germline V lookup: CDR1 SGHVS, CDR2 FNYEAQ. The CDR3 length is 15 residues. V gave up 5 bases and J gave up 2 bases; unmatched junction bases: 9. DNA of the CDR3: TGTGCCAGCAGCCCAAGCCCGACAGGGACCTACGAGCAGTACTTC. It encodes CASSPSPTGTYEQYF.

This rearrangement joins TRBV6-1 to TRBJ2-7; D is unresolved. Trimming pared 1 base from V and 5 bases from J, leaving 12 bases between. The CDR3 is 14 residues long. Germline loops: CDR1 MNHNS, CDR2 SASEGT. In DNA form, the CDR3 reads TGTGCCAGCAGTGAAGTCCGGTCCGGCGACGAGCAGTACTTC. Translation gives CASSEVRSGDEQYF.

The CDR3, as DNA: TGTGCCAGCAGTGAAGGCAATCAGCCCCAGCATTTT. It is translated as CASSEGNQPQHF. The genes are TRBV2 and TRBJ1-5; D unresolved. Germline V CDR1 and CDR2: SNHLY, FYNNEI. The CDR3 extends over 12 amino acids. V gave up 1 base and J gave up 2 bases, with 0 bases separating them.